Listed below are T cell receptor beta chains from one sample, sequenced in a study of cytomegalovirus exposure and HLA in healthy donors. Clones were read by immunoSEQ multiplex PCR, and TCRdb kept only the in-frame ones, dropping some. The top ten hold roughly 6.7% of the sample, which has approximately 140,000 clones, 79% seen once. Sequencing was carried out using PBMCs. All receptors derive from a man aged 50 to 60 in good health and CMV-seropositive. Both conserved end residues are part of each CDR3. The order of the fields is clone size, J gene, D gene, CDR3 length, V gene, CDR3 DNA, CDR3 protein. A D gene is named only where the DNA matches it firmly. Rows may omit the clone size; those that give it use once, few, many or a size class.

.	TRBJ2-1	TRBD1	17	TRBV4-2	TGTGCCAGCAGCTCAACAGGGGCTCGGAGCTCCTACAATGAGCAGTTCTTC	CASSSTGARSSYNEQFF
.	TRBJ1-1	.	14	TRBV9	TGTGCCACCACCGTCAGCCCAGGGAACACTGAAGCTTTCTTT	CATTVSPGNTEAFF
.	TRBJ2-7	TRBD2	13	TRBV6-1	TGTGCCAGCAGTGAGGAGCGGGGCCAGGTGGGATCCTTC	CASSEERGQVGSF
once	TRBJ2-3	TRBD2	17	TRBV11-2	TGTGCCAGCAGCTTCAGGCGCGGGGGAGGGAACACAGATACGCAGTATTTT	CASSFRRGGGNTDTQYF
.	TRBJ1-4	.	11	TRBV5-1	TGCGCCAGCAGCTCAAATGAAAAACTGTTTTTT	CASSSNEKLFF
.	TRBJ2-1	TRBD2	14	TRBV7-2	TGTGCCAGCAGCCGCCAGAGCGGGAGTAATGAGCAGTTCTTC	CASSRQSGSNEQFF
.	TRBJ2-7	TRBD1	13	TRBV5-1	TGCGCCAGCAGCAACAGACAGGGCTACGAGCAGTACTTC	CASSNRQGYEQYF
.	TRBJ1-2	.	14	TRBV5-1	TGCGCCAGCAGCTTCTCGACAGTTAACTATGGCTACACCTTC	CASSFSTVNYGYTF
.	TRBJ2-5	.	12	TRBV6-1	TGTGCCACCAAGACTTTCCAAGAGACCCAGTACTTC	CATKTFQETQYF
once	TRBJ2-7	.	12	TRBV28	TGTGCCTGCACTGGCGGAGCCTACGAGCAGTACTTC	CACTGGAYEQYF
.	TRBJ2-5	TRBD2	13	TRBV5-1	TGCGCCAGCAGGTCCAGCGGGACGGAGACCCAGTACTTC	CASRSSGTETQYF
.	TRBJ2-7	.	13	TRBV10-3	TGTGCCATCAGGTCCCCGCGGGTTTACGAGCAGTACTTC	CAIRSPRVYEQYF